These 23 T cell receptor beta chains came from one sample sequenced in a study of T cell repertoires in cytomegalovirus infection. TCRdb redid the calling of the reads with MiXCR, one entry per CDR3 protein. Of about 240,000 distinct CDR3 sequences listed, 10% to 15% are singletons. Sample: PBMCs. The receptors originated from a human donor in good health (CMV status not recorded). Some clones in this sample may be carry-over from other donors' samples.

The CDR3 region has the DNA TGCGCCAGCAGCCCTCGACAGCCCGGAGCTAACTATGGCTACACCTTC. Translating it yields CASSPRQPGANYGYTF. This chain links TRBV5-1 with TRBJ1-2, with D possibly matching TRBD1 (5 bases). Germline CDR1 and CDR2: SGHRS and YFSETQ. V shed 4 bases and J shed 0 bases, with 16 bases lying between them. The CDR3 is 16 amino acids.

This clonotype was counted a few times. This chain links TRBV19 with TRBJ1-1, with D perhaps matching TRBD1 (6 bases). Trimming stripped 8 bases from V and 6 bases from J, with 19 bases between. Germline V lookup: CDR1 LNHDA, CDR2 SQIVND (reference sequence). This CDR3 region has 14 residues. The CDR3 protein is CASRVVGGSPEAFF. The CDR3 DNA reads as TGTGCCAGTCGTGTAGTAGGGGGATCCCCTGAAGCTTTCTTT.

This clonotype has at least ten counts. The chain joins TRBV28 to TRBJ2-3, with D unresolved. This CDR3 comprises 18 residues. Trimming shortened V by 3 bases and J by 0 bases, and 19 bases separated the two germline ends. The V gene's germline CDR1 is MDHEN and CDR2 SYDVKM. The DNA of the CDR3 is TGTGCCAGCAGTTTTTTTGCATTTTCGATAGATAGCACAGATACGCAGTATTTT. The encoded protein is CASSFFAFSIDSTDTQYF. Filled out from reference TRBV28 and TRBJ2-3, the complete variable domain reads DVKVTQSSRYLVKRTGEKVFLECVQDMDHENMFWYRQDPGLGLRLIYFSYDVKMKEKGDIPEGYSVSREKKERFSLILESASTNQTSMYLCASSFFAFSIDSTDTQYFGPGTRLTVL.

This clonotype was detected once. This chain uses TRBV20-1 with TRBJ2-3, with 8 bases fitting TRBD1. CDR1 DFQATT and CDR2 SNEGSKA come from the germline V gene (reference sequence). With V trimmed by 2 bases and J by 4 bases, 5 bases remained unmatched. The CDR3 length is 14 residues. CDR3 sequence (DNA): TGCAGTGCTAGAAGGGACAGGTTCGCAGATACGCAGTATTTT. This gives the protein CSARRDRFADTQYF.

This clonotype was seen many times. The V gene is TRBV7-3, the J gene TRBJ2-7; D may be TRBD1 or TRBD2 (5 bases each). Germline V gene data show CDR1 as SGHTA and CDR2 as FQGTGA. CDR3 size: 13 residues. Trimming shortened V by 0 bases and J by 7 bases, and 10 bases separated the two germline ends. CDR3 in DNA: TGTGCCAGCAGCTTAACCGGGGACGGTGAGCAGTACTTC. Translation gives CASSLTGDGEQYF.

Regarding this clonotype: Possible read error: a much larger clone is one base away. This chain joins TRBV6-1 and TRBJ1-3; TRBD1 matches at 7 bases. The CDR3 has 14 residues. V was clipped by 11 bases and J by 0 bases; unmatched bases: 7. Looked up from germline, CDR1 is MNHNS and CDR2 is SASEGT. CDR3 residues: CASQGGYSGNTIYF. The CDR3, as DNA: TGTGCCTCCCAGGGGGGCTACTCTGGAAACACCATATATTTT.

This clonotype occurred many times. This chain uses TRBV28 with TRBJ1-4, with D perhaps matching TRBD1 (6 bases). Germline CDR1 reads MDHEN; CDR2 reads SYDVKM. Trimming pared 6 bases from V and 3 bases from J, leaving 8 bases between. The CDR3 runs 13 residues. The chain's CDR3 is CASRSGANEKLFF. The CDR3 region has the DNA TGTGCCAGCAGATCAGGGGCTAATGAAAAACTGTTTTTT.

This clonotype was observed at least ten times. The chain joins TRBV7-2 to TRBJ2-7, with 8 bases that match TRBD2. From germline, CDR1 is SGHTA and CDR2 FQGNSA. The V gene end was trimmed by 1 base and the J gene end by 3 bases; junction bases not matched to a gene: 2. The CDR3 totals 14 residues. The CDR3 region has the DNA TGTGCCAGCAGCTTAGGGAGCGGGAGCTACGAGCAGTACTTC. Translation: CASSLGSGSYEQYF.

This clonotype appeared many times. This chain joins TRBV7-2 and TRBJ2-5, with D unclear. The V gene's germline CDR1 is SGHTA and CDR2 FQGNSA. Trimming cost V 1 base and J 10 bases, with 13 bases left between them. The CDR3 sequence is 13 residues long. The DNA for the CDR3 is TGTGCCAGCAGCTTAGGAGTGAATTGGGACCAGTACTTC. Protein sequence: CASSLGVNWDQYF.

The chain recombines TRBV7-9 with TRBJ2-5; D unresolved. In germline, CDR1 is SEHNR, CDR2 FQNEAQ (reference sequence). This CDR3 comprises 14 residues. Trimming left V 5 bases short and J 1 base short, with 11 bases between. The CDR3 is CASSPLGVQETQYF. CDR3 in DNA: TGTGCCAGCAGCCCCCTAGGAGTCCAAGAGACCCAGTACTTC.

This clonotype was counted at least ten times. The V call is TRBV7-2, the J call TRBJ2-6; no clear D gene. The CDR3 runs 17 residues. Germline lookup yields CDR1 SGHTA and CDR2 FQGNSA. Trimming shortened V by 1 base and J by 1 base, and 11 bases separated the two germline ends. CDR3 DNA sequence: TGTGCCAGCAGCTTAGAGGTCTATTGGTCTGGGGCCAACGTCCTGACTTTC. Encoded protein: CASSLEVYWSGANVLTF.

The chain combines TRBV5-1 with TRBJ2-7; 8 bases line up with TRBD1. In germline, CDR1 is SGHRS, CDR2 YFSETQ. The junction had 4 bases not matched to a gene; V was cut back by 3 bases and J by 5 bases. There are 13 residues in the CDR3. Here the CDR3 DNA reads TGCGCCAGCAGCTCCCAGGGGGCAGACGAGCAGTACTTC. This sequence encodes CASSSQGADEQYF. Together with reference TRBV5-1 and TRBJ2-7, the CDR3 gives the full variable domain: KAGVTQTPRYLIKTRGQQVTLSCSPISGHRSVSWYQQTPGQGLQFLFEYFSETQRNKGNFPGRFSGRQFSNSRSEMNVSTLELGDSALYLCASSSQGADEQYFGPGTRLTVT.

The V and J genes are TRBV28 and TRBJ2-5, with 9 bases that match TRBD2. Germline-derived CDR1 and CDR2 are MDHEN and SYDVKM. The CDR3 totals 18 residues. J was trimmed by 1 base and V by 6 bases; bases with no gene match: 15. This chain's CDR3 is CASRTGRWREGIQETQYF. CDR3 coding DNA: TGTGCCAGCAGGACGGGGCGCTGGCGGGAGGGAATCCAAGAGACCCAGTACTTC.

The chain has TRBV3-1 and TRBJ1-2; TRBD1 aligns across 8 bases. The germline V gene has CDR1 LGHDT and CDR2 YNNKEL (reference sequence). Unmatched junction bases numbered 24, after V lost 4 bases and J lost 14 bases. This CDR3 contains 17 residues. CDR3 loop: CASSLKGQEYPYGYRTF. The CDR3 DNA reads as TGTGCCAGCAGCCTGAAGGGACAGGAGTACCCCTATGGCTACCGGACCTTC. Variable domain in full (rest from reference TRBV3-1 and TRBJ1-2): DTAVSQTPKYLVTQMGNDKSIKCEQNLGHDTMYWYKQDSKKFLKIMFSYNNKELIINETVPNRFSPKSPDKAHLNLHINSLELGDSAVYFCASSLKGQEYPYGYRTFGSGTRLTVV.

This clonotype has ten or more counts. This chain joins TRBV6-2 or TRBV6-3 and TRBJ2-3, with D perhaps TRBD2 (6 bases). The CDR3 is 12 amino acids. The V gene's germline CDR1 is MNHEY and CDR2 SVGEGT. Trimming pared 5 bases from V and 10 bases from J, leaving 13 bases between. DNA for the CDR3: TGTGCCAGCAGTAAGACATGGGAGGCGCAGTATTTT. Its translation is CASSKTWEAQYF.

The rearrangement joins TRBV7-6 to TRBJ2-3; 9 positions match TRBD1. Germline-derived CDR1 and CDR2 are SGHVS and FNYEAQ. The CDR3 extends over 15 amino acids. V lost 5 bases to trimming and J lost 8 bases; unmatched junction nucleotides: 11. This CDR3 is CASSPRTGEGGTQYF. In DNA form, the CDR3 reads TGTGCCAGCAGCCCCCGGACAGGGGAGGGGGGTACGCAGTATTTT.

In this sample, this clonotype turned up many times. This rearrangement joins TRBV7-2 to TRBJ1-1; tentative D call: TRBD1 (5 bases). The CDR3 runs to 13 residues. Per germline, CDR1 SGHTA and CDR2 FQGNSA. V gave up 3 bases and J gave up 5 bases, with 10 bases separating them. The CDR3 reads CASSLVEGTEAFF. DNA of the CDR3: TGTGCCAGCAGCTTGGTGGAGGGGACTGAAGCTTTCTTT.

The genes are TRBV4-3 and TRBJ2-7; 8 bases agree with TRBD2. V trimming: 0 bases; J trimming: 2 bases; junction bases outside the gene matches: 6. Germline lookup yields CDR1 LGHNA and CDR2 YSLEER. This CDR3 has 16 amino acids. As DNA, the CDR3 is TGCGCCAGCAGCCAAGATCACGCGGGGGGCGCCTACGAGCAGTACTTC. It translates to CASSQDHAGGAYEQYF.

Ten or more counts support this clonotype. The chain uses TRBV7-2 and TRBJ2-3; D is unresolved. The CDR3 spans 15 residues. With 1 base removed from V and 2 bases from J, the gap between germline ends came to 10 bases. Germline V gene data show CDR1 as SGHTA and CDR2 as FQGNSA. The CDR3 region has the DNA TGTGCCAGCAGCTTAGAAGCAGGCCCCACAGATACGCAGTATTTT. Protein: CASSLEAGPTDTQYF.

This clonotype was observed a handful of times. This chain joins TRBV14 and TRBJ2-5; D perhaps matches TRBD1 (5 bases). Germline loops: CDR1 SGHDN, CDR2 FVKESK. The length of the CDR3 is 17 residues. Trimming cost V 2 bases and J 5 bases, with 21 bases left between them. CDR3 amino acids: CASSQRDRINSMETQYF. CDR3 coding DNA: TGTGCCAGCAGCCAACGCGACAGAATTAATTCAATGGAGACCCAGTACTTC.

This clonotype was seen ten or more times. The J gene is TRBJ1-5, the V gene TRBV28, with D possibly matching TRBD1 (6 bases). V lost 5 bases to trimming and J lost 5 bases, with 25 bases between them. Germline CDR1 reads MDHEN; CDR2 reads SYDVKM. This CDR3 has 18 residues. The CDR3 nucleotides read TGTGCCAGCAGTAGGTCACAGGGTTTGGGTTCGGGTGATCAGCCCCAGCATTTT. Protein sequence: CASSRSQGLGSGDQPQHF.

This clonotype has a count of ten or more. The genes are TRBV6-2 or TRBV6-3 and TRBJ2-2, with D tentatively TRBD1 (7 bases). This CDR3 spans 15 amino acids. CDR1 is MNHEY, CDR2 SVGEGT, per germline. Trimming took 6 bases from V and 7 from J, leaving 18 bases between them. CDR3 DNA: TGTGCCAGCAGCTACCGGGGGACAGTCGGCGGGGAGCTGTTTTTT. Its translation is CASSYRGTVGGELFF.

V is TRBV3-1 and J is TRBJ2-7; D is possibly TRBD2 (6 bases). V was cut by 1 base and J by 3 bases, with 13 bases left in between. CDR1 is LGHDT, CDR2 YNNKEL, per germline (reference sequence). The CDR3 consists of 15 residues. CDR3 sequence reads: CASSQGGTYIYEQYF. The CDR3 DNA is TGTGCCAGCAGCCAAGGTGGGACTTACATCTACGAGCAGTACTTC.